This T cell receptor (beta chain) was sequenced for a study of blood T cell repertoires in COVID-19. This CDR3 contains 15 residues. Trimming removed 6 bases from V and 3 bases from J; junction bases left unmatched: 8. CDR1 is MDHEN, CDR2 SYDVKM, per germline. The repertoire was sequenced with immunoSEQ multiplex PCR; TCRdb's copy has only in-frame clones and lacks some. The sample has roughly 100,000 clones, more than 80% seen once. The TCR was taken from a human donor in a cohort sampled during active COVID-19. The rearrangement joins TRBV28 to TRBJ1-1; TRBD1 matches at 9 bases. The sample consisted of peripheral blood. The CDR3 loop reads CASRTGGVGDTEAFF. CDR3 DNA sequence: TGTGCCAGCAGGACAGGGGGTGTTGGGGACACTGAAGCTTTCTTT.